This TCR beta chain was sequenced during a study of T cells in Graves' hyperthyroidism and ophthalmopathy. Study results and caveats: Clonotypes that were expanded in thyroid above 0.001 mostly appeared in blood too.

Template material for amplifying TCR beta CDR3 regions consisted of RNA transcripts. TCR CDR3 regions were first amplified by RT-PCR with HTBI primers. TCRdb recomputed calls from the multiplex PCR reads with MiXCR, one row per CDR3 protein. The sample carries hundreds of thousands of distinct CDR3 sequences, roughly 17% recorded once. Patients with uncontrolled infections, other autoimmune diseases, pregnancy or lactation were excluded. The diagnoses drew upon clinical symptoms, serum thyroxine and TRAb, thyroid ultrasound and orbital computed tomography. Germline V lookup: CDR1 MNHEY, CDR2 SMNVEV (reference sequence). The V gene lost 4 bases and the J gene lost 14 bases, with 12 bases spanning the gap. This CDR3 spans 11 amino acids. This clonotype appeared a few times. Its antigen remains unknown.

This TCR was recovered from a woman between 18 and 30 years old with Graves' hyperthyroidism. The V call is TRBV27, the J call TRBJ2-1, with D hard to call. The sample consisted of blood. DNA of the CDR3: TGTGCCAGCAGTTATGGCCTTCATAAGTTCTTC. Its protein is CASSYGLHKFF.